The 16 T cell receptor beta chains presented below share a single source sample, sequenced in a study of blood T cell repertoires in COVID-19. TCRdb's copy holds only in-frame clones and misses some; the assay was immunoSEQ multiplex PCR. This sample has 230,000 or so clones; 80% to 90% occur once, and the top ten carry just under 20%. The sample was peripheral blood. These receptors were obtained from a man in his thirties or forties with active or convalescent COVID-19.

The rearrangement joins TRBV15 to TRBJ1-5; perhaps TRBD1 as D (6 bases). The CDR3 extends over 14 amino acids. Looked up from germline, CDR1 is LNHNV and CDR2 is YYDKDF (reference sequence). Trimming took 5 bases from V and 3 from J, leaving 11 bases between them. Here the CDR3 DNA reads TGTGCCACCAGCGGAACAGGGATCAATCAGCCCCAGCATTTT. It encodes CATSGTGINQPQHF.

This chain joins TRBV6-6 and TRBJ1-5; tentative D call: TRBD1 (6 bases). Germline assignment: CDR1 MNHNY and CDR2 SVGAGI (reference sequence). Trimming took off 6 bases at V and 9 bases at J, with 18 bases between the two ends. The CDR3 length is 14 residues. The CDR3 here is CASSPGQIRGPQHF. As DNA, the CDR3 is TGTGCCAGCAGCCCCGGACAGATTCGGGGGCCCCAGCATTTT.

The chain links TRBV7-2 to TRBJ1-2; 10 bases fit TRBD1. This CDR3 is 15 amino acids long. Germline V gene data show CDR1 as SGHTA and CDR2 as FQGNSA. V shed 6 bases and J 2 bases; nucleotides not matched to a gene: 6. In nucleotides, the CDR3 is TGTGCCAGCAGTCCCGACAGGGGGCCAAACTATGGCTACACCTTC. Protein sequence: CASSPDRGPNYGYTF.

The chain employs TRBV18 and TRBJ2-3; 11 nucleotides agree with TRBD2. Trimming cost V 5 bases and J 3 bases; bases outside gene matches: 4. The CDR3 runs to 15 residues. CDR1 is KGHSH, CDR2 LQKENI, per germline. CDR3 region: CASSGTSGTTDTQYF. In nucleotides, the CDR3 is TGTGCCAGCTCAGGGACTAGCGGTACAACAGATACGCAGTATTTT.

The chain is built from TRBV5-1 and TRBJ1-4, with D possibly being TRBD1 (6 bases). Per germline, CDR1 SGHRS and CDR2 YFSETQ. V was pared by 3 bases and J by 7 bases, with 25 bases between. The CDR3 has 18 residues. The CDR3 DNA reads as TGCGCCAGCAGCTCCCCCCGGGACACGCCGGATGGTCGTGAAAAACTGTTTTTT. Residues: CASSSPRDTPDGREKLFF.

This chain links TRBV5-1 with TRBJ2-7; no clear D. CDR3 length: 12 residues. The germline CDR1 and CDR2 sequences are SGHRS and YFSETQ. Trimming stripped 3 bases from V and 1 base from J, with 5 bases between. CDR3 DNA: TGCGCCAGCAGCTCGGAGTCCTACGAGCAGTACTTC. It specifies CASSSESYEQYF.

This clone was seen a handful of times. CDR3 bases: TGTGCCAGCAGCCCAAATACCCTACAGGGAAGGAGCGGACAGCCCCAGCATTTT. It is translated as CASSPNTLQGRSGQPQHF. The chain employs TRBV5-5 and TRBJ1-5; a possible D gene is TRBD1 (6 bases). The germline gives CDR1 SGHKS, CDR2 YYEKEE (reference sequence). Trimming pared 4 bases from V and 7 bases from J, leaving 27 bases between. CDR3 size: 18 residues.

The CDR3 sequence is CASRERLAGDRYEQYF. The CDR3 DNA follows: TGTGCCAGCAGGGAACGACTAGCGGGGGACCGCTACGAGCAGTACTTC. This chain uses TRBV6-1 with TRBJ2-7; 12 bases align to TRBD2. CDR1 is MNHNS, CDR2 SASEGT, per germline. This CDR3 has 16 amino acids. Trimming removed 6 bases from V and 3 bases from J; junction bases left unmatched: 9.

Only one count was recorded for this clone. J is TRBJ1-4 and V is TRBV7-9; 7 nucleotides align to TRBD1. Germline CDR1 and CDR2: SEHNR and FQNEAQ (reference sequence). CDR3 length: 14 residues. Unmatched junction bases numbered 8, after V lost 5 bases and J lost 8 bases. CDR3 residues: CASSTGTAGEKLFF. CDR3 nucleotide sequence: TGTGCCAGCAGCACTGGGACAGCAGGGGAAAAACTGTTTTTT.

The J gene is TRBJ2-2, the V gene TRBV7-9; D call uncertain. The ends were cut back, 6 bases at V and 0 bases at J, with 11 bases in the middle. Germline CDR1 and CDR2: SEHNR and FQNEAQ (reference sequence). The CDR3 is 15 amino acids. This CDR3 is CASSLTRANTGELFF. CDR3 DNA: TGTGCCAGCAGTTTAACGAGAGCGAACACCGGGGAGCTGTTTTTT.

The genes are TRBV20-1 and TRBJ1-1; tentatively, D is TRBD1 (6 bases). The CDR3 has 11 residues. CDR1 DFQATT and CDR2 SNEGSKA come from the germline V gene (reference sequence). Here the CDR3 reads CGQRVNTEAFF. The DNA for the CDR3 is TGCGGACAGAGGGTGAACACTGAAGCTTTCTTT.

V and J are TRBV21-1 and TRBJ2-6; TRBD2 is the table's D call, not checked against the DNA. TRBV21-1 is reported as a pseudogene. CDR3 size: 18 residues. CDR3 bases: TGTGCCAGCAGCCAAGGGACTAGCGGGGACTCTGGGGCCAACGTCCTGACTTTC. It codes for CASSQGTSGDSGANVLTF.

The table lists this clone with a few counts. The CDR3 sequence: CASSQDFTGSGTEAFF. The CDR3 nucleotides read TGCGCCAGCAGCCAAGATTTTACGGGGTCGGGCACTGAAGCTTTCTTT. The V gene is TRBV4-3, the J gene TRBJ1-1; no definite D call. The V end lost 0 bases, the J end lost 4 bases, and 15 bases lay between the germline ends. Germline lookup yields CDR1 LGHNA and CDR2 YSLEER. CDR3 length: 16 amino acids.

The J gene is TRBJ2-3, the V gene TRBV28; 9 bases are a match to TRBD2. With V trimmed by 8 bases and J by 3 bases, 12 bases remained unmatched. CDR1 and CDR2 (germline): MDHEN, SYDVKM. The CDR3 runs 16 residues. CDR3 in DNA: TGTGCCAGCTCCTCCCCCGGGCTAGCGGGGACAGATACGCAGTATTTT. Translated, it gives CASSSPGLAGTDTQYF.

The J gene is TRBJ2-1, the V gene TRBV4-2, with TRBD1 matching 7 bases. CDR3 length equals 14 residues. V lost 4 bases, J lost 9 bases, and 9 bases stayed unmatched. The V gene's germline CDR1 is LGHNA and CDR2 YNFKEQ. The CDR3 DNA reads TGTGCCAGCAGCCGGGACCCCGCAGGGGGTGAGCAGTTCTTC. Translation: CASSRDPAGGEQFF.

This sequence joins TRBV3-1 (or the pseudogene TRBV3-2) and TRBJ2-5; tentatively, D is TRBD2 (6 bases). V lost 0 bases and J 3 bases, leaving 8 bases between the germline ends. The CDR3 totals 14 residues. CDR1 LGHDT and CDR2 YNNKEL come from the germline V gene (reference sequence). Here the CDR3 reads CASSQELAEETQYF. CDR3 in DNA: TGTGCCAGCAGCCAAGAACTAGCCGAAGAGACCCAGTACTTC.